These 29 T cell receptor beta chains came from one sample sequenced in a study of blood T cell repertoires in COVID-19. The protocol was immunoSEQ multiplex PCR, while the TCRdb copy is restricted to in-frame clones and leaves out a portion. The sample consists of approximately 120,000 clones, 79% of them appearing once. The specimen sequenced was peripheral blood. The origin of the receptors is a man aged 40-55 years with active or convalescent COVID-19.

This clone was observed a single time. V usage is TRBV24-1 and J usage is TRBJ1-5; 7 nucleotides agree with TRBD1. After removal of 9 bases from V and 0 bases from J, the junction contained 10 bases not matched to a gene. In germline, CDR1 is KGHDR, CDR2 SFDVKD. The CDR3 is 16 amino acids. CDR3 amino acids: CATALQGCYSNQPQHF. Here the CDR3 DNA reads TGTGCCACCGCCTTACAGGGGTGCTATAGCAATCAGCCCCAGCATTTT.

The chain recombines TRBV30 with TRBJ1-2; D is ambiguous. Trimming pared 2 bases from V and 1 base from J, leaving 5 bases between. Germline CDR1 GTSNPN, CDR2 SVGIG (reference sequence). This CDR3 has 12 amino acids. This CDR3 reads CAWSQVNYGYTF. In DNA, the CDR3 is TGTGCCTGGAGTCAGGTTAACTATGGCTACACCTTC.

The chain recombines TRBV7-9 with TRBJ1-1; TRBD1 matches at 7 bases. The CDR3 consists of 14 residues. Looked up from germline, CDR1 is SEHNR and CDR2 is FQNEAQ (reference sequence). J was trimmed by 4 bases and V by 3 bases; bases with no gene match: 5. The CDR3 loop is CASSLSRGSTEAFF. CDR3 bases: TGTGCCAGCAGCTTGTCCAGGGGGTCCACTGAAGCTTTCTTT.

V gene TRBV24-1 combines with J gene TRBJ2-3; 11 nucleotides line up with TRBD1. With V trimmed by 1 base and J by 9 bases, 11 bases remained unmatched. CDR1 is KGHDR and CDR2 is SFDVKD in the germline V gene. This CDR3 spans 17 amino acids. The CDR3 sequence: CATSDLFPGQGEITQYF. CDR3 coding DNA: TGTGCCACCAGTGATTTATTCCCGGGACAGGGGGAGATAACGCAGTATTTT.

The chain links TRBV4-3 to TRBJ1-5, with a tentative D call TRBD1 (5 bases). Trimming removed 2 bases from V and 3 bases from J, with 14 bases in between. The germline CDR1 and CDR2 sequences are LGHNA and YSLEER. This CDR3 contains 16 residues. As DNA, the CDR3 is TGCGCCAGCAGCCAAAGTCTGACAGTAAACAATCAGCCCCAGCATTTT. As protein: CASSQSLTVNNQPQHF.

This chain's CDR3 is CASSQEGLAGVSQFF. The CDR3 region has the DNA TGCGCCAGCAGCCAAGAGGGACTAGCGGGAGTATCCCAGTTCTTC. This chain connects TRBV4-1 to TRBJ2-1, with 14 nucleotides matching TRBD2. The germline V gene encodes CDR1 MGHRA and CDR2 YSYEKL. V lost 0 bases to trimming and J lost 13 bases; unmatched junction nucleotides: 5. The CDR3 covers 15 residues.

This chain links TRBV7-2 with TRBJ1-2; D not resolved. CDR3 length: 10 amino acids. Germline CDR1 is SGHTA and CDR2 is FQGNSA. V dropped 5 bases and J dropped 14 bases, with 12 bases sitting between them. The CDR3 nucleotides are TGTGCCAGCAGCAGAGGGCAGGTTACCTTC. This translates into CASSRGQVTF. The full variable domain, its missing parts supplied by reference TRBV7-2 and TRBJ1-2, is GAGVSQSPSNKVTEKGKDVELRCDPISGHTALYWYRQSLGQGLEFLIYFQGNSAPDKSGLPSDRFSAERTGGSVSTLTIQRTQQEDSAVYLCASSRGQVTFGSGTRLTVV.

V usage is TRBV28 and J usage is TRBJ1-5, with a possible D match to TRBD1 (6 bases). Trimming cost V 3 bases and J 6 bases, with 12 bases left between them. This CDR3 contains 14 residues. The germline gives CDR1 MDHEN, CDR2 SYDVKM. CDR3 in DNA: TGTGCCAGCAGTTTGGGGGGGGCGGGTCAGCCCCAGCATTTT. Translated, it gives CASSLGGAGQPQHF.

This clone was recorded many times. The rearrangement uses TRBV6-1 and TRBJ2-1; 8 bases are a match to TRBD2. Germline assignment: CDR1 MNHNS and CDR2 SASEGT. Germline trimming cut 2 bases from V and 7 bases from J; bases unmatched to any gene: 7. There are 15 residues in the CDR3. This chain's CDR3 is CASSETLAEGNEQFF. The DNA of the CDR3 is TGTGCCAGCAGTGAAACACTAGCGGAGGGAAATGAGCAGTTCTTC.

There are a few counts of this clone. This sequence joins TRBV21-1 and TRBJ1-5; whether TRBD1, the table's D call, matches the DNA was not checked. TRBV21-1 is noted as a pseudogene. The CDR3 extends over 17 amino acids. CDR3 in amino acids: CASSFSKDTGTNQPQHF. CDR3 DNA: TGTGCCAGCAGCTTCTCGAAAGATACAGGGACCAATCAGCCCCAGCATTTT.

This rearrangement joins TRBV23-1 to TRBJ1-4, with D unresolved. TRBV23-1 qualifies as an ORF whose function is uncertain. V dropped 3 bases and J dropped 7 bases, with 12 bases sitting between them. CDR3 size: 14 residues. DNA of the CDR3: TGCGCCAGCAGTCAGGAGGCGATGGGTGAAAAACTGTTTTTT. The encoded protein is CASSQEAMGEKLFF.

This chain joins TRBV6-5 and TRBJ2-4, with 12 bases matching TRBD2. The CDR3 is 15 residues long. Germline assignment: CDR1 MNHEY and CDR2 SVGAGI. V lost 8 bases to trimming and J lost 5 bases; unmatched junction nucleotides: 7. The CDR3 region is CASLRLAGVENIQYF. CDR3 in DNA: TGTGCCAGCCTGCGACTAGCGGGAGTTGAAAACATTCAGTACTTC.

CDR3 nucleotides: TGCGCCAGCAGCCCCGGGTTAGACAGGACCTACGAGCAGTACTTC. It is translated as CASSPGLDRTYEQYF. V usage is TRBV5-1 and J usage is TRBJ2-7, with D perhaps matching TRBD1 (6 bases). V was trimmed by 4 bases and J by 2 bases, leaving 16 bases between them. This CDR3 comprises 15 residues. Germline V lookup: CDR1 SGHRS, CDR2 YFSETQ.

A remark on this clone: A junction end diverges from the germline sequence, so it may reflect a read error. The rearrangement links TRBV5-4 to TRBJ2-7; the D gene is possibly TRBD1 (5 bases). The CDR3 length is 14 residues. The V gene's germline CDR1 is SGHNT and CDR2 YYREEE (reference sequence). The CDR3 reads CTSSLEQAAYEQYF. For the CDR3, the DNA is TGTACCAGCAGCTTAGAACAGGCAGCCTACGAGCAGTACTTC.

The genes are TRBV4-3 and TRBJ1-5; 10 nucleotides match TRBD1. The ends lost 3 bases at V and 0 bases at J; junction bases unmatched: 2. Germline loops: CDR1 LGHNA, CDR2 YSLEER. CDR3 length: 16 residues. CDR3 region: CASSQGQGNSNQPQHF. Written as DNA, the CDR3 is TGCGCCAGCAGCCAGGGACAGGGGAATAGCAATCAGCCCCAGCATTTT.

The V call is TRBV10-3, the J call TRBJ1-5; D remains ambiguous. CDR1 is ENHRY and CDR2 is SYGVKD in the germline V gene. CDR3 length equals 15 residues. V shed 3 bases and J shed 7 bases, with 16 bases lying between them. CDR3 residues: CAISDSGHSGQPQHF. The CDR3 DNA reads TGTGCCATCAGTGATTCTGGCCATAGCGGACAGCCCCAGCATTTT.

The chain joins TRBV7-9 to TRBJ2-5; 10 nucleotides match TRBD2. Germline V lookup: CDR1 SEHNR, CDR2 FQNEAQ (reference sequence). The CDR3 loop spans 16 amino acids. The trim removed 2 bases at V and 5 bases at J, leaving 8 bases unmatched. CDR3 coding DNA: TGTGCCAGCAGCTTATCGAGCGGGGGGGCCCGGGAGACCCAGTACTTC. It specifies CASSLSSGGARETQYF.

V and J are TRBV19 and TRBJ1-1; 7 nucleotides line up with TRBD1. Per the germline V gene, CDR1 is LNHDA and CDR2 is SQIVND (reference sequence). This CDR3 has 15 residues. The V segment lost 3 bases and the J segment 5 bases; nucleotides outside the gene matches: 9. The CDR3 bases are TGTGCCAGTAGTATCAGGGGACAGAGGAAGACTGAAGCTTTCTTT. Translating it yields CASSIRGQRKTEAFF.

The chain carries TRBV6-6 and TRBJ1-5; 9 bases align to TRBD1. This CDR3 is 15 amino acids long. CDR1 and CDR2 from the germline V gene are MNHNY and SVGAGI (reference sequence). V shed 10 bases, J shed 3 bases, and the junction held 10 bases outside the gene matches. The CDR3 nucleotides read TGTGCCACATCCAAGGACAGGGGTGTCAATCAGCCCCAGCATTTT. This encodes CATSKDRGVNQPQHF.

V usage is TRBV6-5 and J usage is TRBJ1-1, with D perhaps TRBD1 (6 bases). V was cut by 4 bases and J by 7 bases, with 19 bases left in between. The CDR3 loop spans 15 amino acids. Looked up from germline, CDR1 is MNHEY and CDR2 is SVGAGI. CDR3 protein: CASSFLPQGNHEAFF. CDR3 in DNA: TGTGCCAGCAGTTTCCTTCCCCAGGGGAATCATGAAGCTTTCTTT.

This chain uses TRBV28 with TRBJ2-1; D possibly corresponds to TRBD1 (6 bases). Germline V gene lookup returns CDR1 MDHEN and CDR2 SYDVKM. V was shortened by 3 bases and J by 3 bases, with 12 bases between the two germline ends. This CDR3 has 15 amino acids. In DNA form, the CDR3 reads TGTGCCAGCAGTTTCCCCAGGGGCGGCTACAATGAGCAGTTCTTC. It translates to CASSFPRGGYNEQFF. The whole variable domain, remainder taken from reference TRBV28 and TRBJ2-1, is DVKVTQSSRYLVKRTGEKVFLECVQDMDHENMFWYRQDPGLGLRLIYFSYDVKMKEKGDIPEGYSVSREKKERFSLILESASTNQTSMYLCASSFPRGGYNEQFFGPGTRLTVL.

The chain combines TRBV30 with TRBJ2-2; D remains unclear. V lost 3 bases and J lost 4, with 12 bases in between. This CDR3 has 14 amino acids. Germline V gives CDR1 GTSNPN, CDR2 SVGIG (reference sequence). The CDR3 DNA is TGTGCCTGGAGCGCTATTGAGCTCACCGGGGAGCTGTTTTTT. Its protein is CAWSAIELTGELFF.

This clone was seen a few times. The rearrangement uses TRBV3-1 (or the pseudogene TRBV3-2) and TRBJ2-2; maybe TRBD2 (7 bases). There are 18 residues in the CDR3. V was trimmed by 5 bases and J by 1 base, leaving 20 bases between them. Per germline, CDR1 LGHDT and CDR2 YNNKEL (reference sequence). The CDR3 sequence: CASSKRDTFYQNTGELFF. CDR3 coding DNA: TGTGCCAGCAGCAAGCGGGACACATTTTATCAGAACACCGGGGAGCTGTTTTTT.

As concerns this clone: This specimen includes other DNA sequences encoding the same CDR3. Here the CDR3 reads CASSPDRGYGYTF. The DNA of the CDR3 is TGTGCCAGCAGCCCGGACAGGGGGTATGGCTACACCTTC. The V gene is TRBV6-2 or TRBV6-3, the J gene TRBJ1-2; 10 bases fit TRBD1. The CDR3 is 13 amino acids. In germline, CDR1 is MNHEY, CDR2 SVGEGT. The J segment lost 5 bases and the V segment lost 6 bases, leaving 3 bases of the junction unmatched.

The chain joins TRBV11-2 to TRBJ1-1, with 7 bases fitting TRBD1. J lost 4 bases, V lost 1 base, and 3 bases had no gene match. CDR3 size: 14 residues. In germline, CDR1 is SGHAT, CDR2 FQNNGV. The CDR3 region is CASSLGEGATEAFF. CDR3 DNA: TGTGCCAGCAGCTTAGGTGAGGGGGCCACTGAAGCTTTCTTT.

The V call is TRBV29-1, the J call TRBJ2-7; tentatively, D is TRBD2 (7 bases). Between the trimmed V and J ends, which lost 3 bases and 0 bases, there was a span of 12 bases. This CDR3 region has 14 residues. The germline V gene encodes CDR1 SQVTM and CDR2 ANQGSEA. The CDR3 region has the DNA TGCAGCGTTGAGAGGGGGGGGAGCTCCTACGAGCAGTACTTC. The encoded protein is CSVERGGSSYEQYF.

This chain uses TRBV28 with TRBJ1-2, with 8 bases aligning to TRBD1. Germline CDR1 and CDR2: MDHEN and SYDVKM. The J segment lost 2 bases and the V segment lost 3 bases, leaving 5 bases of the junction unmatched. The CDR3 is 15 residues long. The CDR3 loop reads CASSLVQGANYGYTF. The CDR3 DNA sequence: TGTGCCAGCAGTTTGGTTCAGGGGGCGAACTATGGCTACACCTTC.

This sequence joins TRBV5-1 and TRBJ2-1; D might be TRBD2 (5 bases). Germline V lookup: CDR1 SGHRS, CDR2 YFSETQ. The CDR3 loop spans 13 amino acids. Trimming stripped 4 bases from V and 2 bases from J, with 7 bases between. The CDR3 spells CASSPGTYNEQFF. CDR3 sequence (DNA): TGCGCCAGCAGCCCCGGGACCTACAATGAGCAGTTCTTC.

This sequence joins TRBV25-1 and TRBJ2-7; the D gene is possibly TRBD1 (6 bases). The V and J ends lost 4 bases and 7 bases respectively, with 23 bases between them. The CDR3 extends over 16 amino acids. CDR1 is MGHDK and CDR2 is SYGVNS in the germline V gene. In DNA form, the CDR3 reads TGTGCCAGCAGTGGTACCAACAGGGTCTCTAATTGGGAGCAGTACTTC. Protein: CASSGTNRVSNWEQYF.